This T cell receptor beta chain was captured by sequencing in a study of T-cell reconstitution after alpha-beta-depleted transplantation in children. There are many counts of this clonotype. V lost 3 bases and J lost 4, with 9 bases in between. The CDR3 spans 12 residues. Germline V gives CDR1 SQVTM, CDR2 ANQGSEA. Preparation of the TCRbeta library used unique molecular identifiers. TCRdb analysed the PCR reads with MiXCR anew, one entry per CDR3 protein. The sample has some 590,000 distinct CDR3 sequences, about 10% seen once. The source is a human donor who donated a stem cell graft to a child with acute myeloid leukemia. This chain uses TRBV29-1 with TRBJ1-2; D remains ambiguous. The input for sequencing was PBMCs from the stem cell graft donor, taken from the stem cell graft. The CDR3 nucleotides read TGCAGCGTTGACGCGGAGGTCTATGGCTACACCTTC. It translates to CSVDAEVYGYTF.